A selection of T cell receptor beta chains follows, all from one sample in a study of early T cells in non-severe SARS-CoV-2 infection. Via MiXCR, TCRdb re-called the 5' RACE reads, giving one row per CDR3 protein. The repertoire holds over 90,000 distinct CDR3 sequences, with around 13% as singletons. The source material was whole blood. Receptors were obtained from an adult who was a healthcare worker with PCR-confirmed SARS-CoV-2 infection or an uninfected control (not recorded which). Each CDR3 is given with its conserved first and last residue. The D gene is left open where the match is weak. Size is omitted from some rows. Given values are once, few, many or a class for expanded clones.

abundance: .; d_gene: .; v_gene: TRBV6-5; j_gene: TRBJ2-6; CDR3nt: TGTGTCAGCAGTTTCATCCGGACCGCGAATTCTGGGGCCAACGTCCTGACTTTC; CDR3aa: CVSSFIRTANSGANVLTF
abundance: .; d_gene: .; v_gene: TRBV30; j_gene: TRBJ2-1; CDR3nt: TGTGCCTGGAGTGCCCCGGGGGAGCAGTTCTTC; CDR3aa: CAWSAPGEQFF
abundance: .; d_gene: .; v_gene: TRBV11-2; j_gene: TRBJ2-1; CDR3nt: TGTGCCAGCAGCGAGGGGGGTGAGCAGTTCTTC; CDR3aa: CASSEGGEQFF
abundance: many; d_gene: .; v_gene: TRBV6-2/TRBV6-3; j_gene: TRBJ2-5; CDR3nt: TGTGCCAGCAGTTATACTTACCAAGAGACCCAGTACTTC; CDR3aa: CASSYTYQETQYF
abundance: few; d_gene: .; v_gene: TRBV25-1; j_gene: TRBJ1-2; CDR3nt: TGTGCCAGCAGTGACGGTGGAAAAAACTATGGCTACACCTTC; CDR3aa: CASSDGGKNYGYTF
abundance: .; d_gene: TRBD1; v_gene: TRBV20-1; j_gene: TRBJ1-6; CDR3nt: TGCAGTGCTAGTCGGGACAGCGGTTCACCCCTCCACTTT; CDR3aa: CSASRDSGSPLHF
abundance: .; d_gene: TRBD1; v_gene: TRBV20-1; j_gene: TRBJ2-7; CDR3nt: TGCAGTGCTAGAGATCCCAACAGGGGGAAGGACGAGCAGTACTTC; CDR3aa: CSARDPNRGKDEQYF
abundance: many; d_gene: .; v_gene: TRBV24-1; j_gene: TRBJ1-2; CDR3nt: TGTGCCACCAGCTCGAGAAGGGATGGCTACACCTTC; CDR3aa: CATSSRRDGYTF
abundance: many; d_gene: TRBD1; v_gene: TRBV6-2/TRBV6-3; j_gene: TRBJ2-7; CDR3nt: TGTGCCAGCAGTCCCGGGACAGGGCGATCGTGGGAGCAGTACTTC; CDR3aa: CASSPGTGRSWEQYF
abundance: many; d_gene: TRBD1; v_gene: TRBV7-9; j_gene: TRBJ2-6; CDR3nt: TGTGCCAGCAGCTTCGTGCGGGGACAGGGCTCTGGGGCCAACGTCCTGACTTTC; CDR3aa: CASSFVRGQGSGANVLTF
abundance: .; d_gene: .; v_gene: TRBV20-1; j_gene: TRBJ1-5; CDR3nt: TGCAGTGCTATCTTTGGCAATCAGCCCCAGCATTTT; CDR3aa: CSAIFGNQPQHF
abundance: few; d_gene: .; v_gene: TRBV12-3/TRBV12-4; j_gene: TRBJ2-1; CDR3nt: TGTGCCAGCAGTCCTAGCTCCGGTGAGCAGTTCTTC; CDR3aa: CASSPSSGEQFF
abundance: .; d_gene: TRBD2; v_gene: TRBV12-3/TRBV12-4; j_gene: TRBJ2-5; CDR3nt: TGTGCCAGCAGTTTAGAGGGCGGGAGGGCCGAGACCCAGTACTTC; CDR3aa: CASSLEGGRAETQYF
abundance: .; d_gene: .; v_gene: TRBV25-1; j_gene: TRBJ2-5; CDR3nt: TGTGCCAGCAGCGACCCGAGCGGGCTCCGATGGCAGACCCAGTACTTC; CDR3aa: CASSDPSGLRWQTQYF
abundance: few; d_gene: TRBD1; v_gene: TRBV10-3; j_gene: TRBJ1-2; CDR3nt: TGTGCCATCAGCGAGGGACAGGGGCCCTATGGCTACACCTTC; CDR3aa: CAISEGQGPYGYTF
abundance: few; d_gene: TRBD2; v_gene: TRBV7-2; j_gene: TRBJ2-3; CDR3nt: TGTGCCAGCAGCGCGCTAGCGGGAGTTGTCACAGATACGCAGTATTTT; CDR3aa: CASSALAGVVTDTQYF
abundance: many; d_gene: .; v_gene: TRBV14; j_gene: TRBJ2-7; CDR3nt: TGTGCCAGCACTAACGGTCACGACGAGCAGTACTTC; CDR3aa: CASTNGHDEQYF
abundance: few; d_gene: .; v_gene: TRBV5-1; j_gene: TRBJ2-1; CDR3nt: TGCGCCAGCAGCAGGACCCCTGCGGGCAGCTCCTACAATGAGCAGTTCTTC; CDR3aa: CASSRTPAGSSYNEQFF
abundance: many; d_gene: .; v_gene: TRBV20-1; j_gene: TRBJ1-6; CDR3nt: TGCAGTGCTAGGGGGCGGGAGAATTCACCCCTCCACTTT; CDR3aa: CSARGRENSPLHF
abundance: few; d_gene: .; v_gene: TRBV10-2; j_gene: TRBJ1-5; CDR3nt: TGCGCCAGCAGAGTAACACTCGGGCAGCCCCAGCATTTT; CDR3aa: CASRVTLGQPQHF
abundance: few; d_gene: TRBD1; v_gene: TRBV7-2; j_gene: TRBJ1-1; CDR3nt: TGTGCCAGCAGCCGACAGGGGGCGGGGACTGAAGCTTTCTTT; CDR3aa: CASSRQGAGTEAFF
abundance: few; d_gene: .; v_gene: TRBV5-6; j_gene: TRBJ2-7; CDR3nt: TGTGCCAGCAGCTCGGCCCCGGGGGTAGGAGACGAGCAGTACTTC; CDR3aa: CASSSAPGVGDEQYF
abundance: .; d_gene: .; v_gene: TRBV3-1; j_gene: TRBJ2-1; CDR3nt: TGTGCCAGCAGCCAAGAGGGACTCCGCCGTGAGCAGTTCTTC; CDR3aa: CASSQEGLRREQFF
abundance: few; d_gene: TRBD2; v_gene: TRBV13; j_gene: TRBJ2-2; CDR3nt: TGTGCCAGCAGAACTGAGACGGAGCGGGAGTCTTCCGGGGAGCTGTTTTTT; CDR3aa: CASRTETERESSGELFF